This T cell receptor (beta chain) was identified during a study of control samples from healthy donors and cancer patients. The table came from immunoSEQ multiplex PCR; TCRdb's copy has only in-frame clones and leaves some out. The sample holds 130,000 to 150,000 clones; over 85% are singletons and the top ten take 5% to 7%. Germline assignment: CDR1 MDHEN and CDR2 SYDVKM. The CDR3 is made up of 13 amino acids. The V gene end was trimmed by 5 bases and the J gene end by 4 bases; junction bases not matched to a gene: 1. The TCR comes from a young man in good health. The specimen was blood. V gene TRBV28 combines with J gene TRBJ1-4; 7 bases fit TRBD1. CDR3 bases: TGTGCCAGCAGTACAGGGGATAATGAAAAACTGTTTTTT. It encodes CASSTGDNEKLFF. The whole variable domain, filled in from reference TRBV28 and TRBJ1-4, reads DVKVTQSSRYLVKRTGEKVFLECVQDMDHENMFWYRQDPGLGLRLIYFSYDVKMKEKGDIPEGYSVSREKKERFSLILESASTNQTSMYLCASSTGDNEKLFFGSGTQLSVL.